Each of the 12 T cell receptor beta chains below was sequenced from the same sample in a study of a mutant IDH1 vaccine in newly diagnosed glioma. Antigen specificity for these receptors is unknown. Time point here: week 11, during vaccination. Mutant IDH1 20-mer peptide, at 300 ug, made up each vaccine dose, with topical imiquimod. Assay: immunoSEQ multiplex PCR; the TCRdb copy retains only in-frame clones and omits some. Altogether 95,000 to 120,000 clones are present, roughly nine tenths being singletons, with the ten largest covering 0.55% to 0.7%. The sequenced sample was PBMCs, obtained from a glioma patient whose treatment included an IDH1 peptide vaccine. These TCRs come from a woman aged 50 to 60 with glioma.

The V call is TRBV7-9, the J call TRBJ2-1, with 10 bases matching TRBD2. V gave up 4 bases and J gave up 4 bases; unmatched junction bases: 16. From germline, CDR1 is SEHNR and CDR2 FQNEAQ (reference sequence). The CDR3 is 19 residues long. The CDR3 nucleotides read TGTGCCAGCAGCTCGGACAGACTTCTAGCGGGAGCGGGGTACAATGAGCAGTTCTTC. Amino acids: CASSSDRLLAGAGYNEQFF. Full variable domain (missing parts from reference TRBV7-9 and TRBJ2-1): DTGVSQNPRHKITKRGQNVTFRCDPISEHNRLYWYRQTLGQGPEFLTYFQNEAQLEKSRLLSDRFSAERPKGSFSTLEIQRTEQGDSAMYLCASSSDRLLAGAGYNEQFFGPGTRLTVL.

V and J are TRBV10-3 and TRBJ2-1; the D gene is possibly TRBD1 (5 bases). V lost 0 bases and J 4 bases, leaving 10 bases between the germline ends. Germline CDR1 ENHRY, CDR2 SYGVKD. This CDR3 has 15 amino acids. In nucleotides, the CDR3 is TGTGCCATCAGTGAGTCGGGCCAGGGTTACAATGAGCAGTTCTTC. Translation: CAISESGQGYNEQFF.

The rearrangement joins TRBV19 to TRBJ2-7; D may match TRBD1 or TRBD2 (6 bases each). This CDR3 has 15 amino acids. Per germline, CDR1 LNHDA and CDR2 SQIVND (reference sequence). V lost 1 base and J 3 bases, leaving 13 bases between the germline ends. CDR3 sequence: CASSIGPGAYYEQYF. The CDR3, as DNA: TGTGCCAGTAGTATAGGCCCGGGGGCCTACTACGAGCAGTACTTC.

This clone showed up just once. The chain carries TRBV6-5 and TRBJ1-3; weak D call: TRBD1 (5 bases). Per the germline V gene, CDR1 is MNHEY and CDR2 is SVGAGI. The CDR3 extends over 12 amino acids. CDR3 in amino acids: CASGASGNTIYF. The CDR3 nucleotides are TGTGCTAGTGGGGCCTCTGGAAACACCATATATTTT.

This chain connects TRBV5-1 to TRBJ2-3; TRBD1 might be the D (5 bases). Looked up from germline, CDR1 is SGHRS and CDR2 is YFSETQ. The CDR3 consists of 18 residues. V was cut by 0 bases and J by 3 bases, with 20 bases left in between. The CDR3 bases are TGCGCCAGCAGCTTGGAGGGGTTAGGGGCGCTTAGGACAGATACGCAGTATTTT. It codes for CASSLEGLGALRTDTQYF.

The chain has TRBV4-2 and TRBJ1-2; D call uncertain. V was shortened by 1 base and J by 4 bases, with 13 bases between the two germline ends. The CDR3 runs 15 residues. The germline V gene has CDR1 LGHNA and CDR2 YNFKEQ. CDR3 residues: CASSQVSGLGYGYTF. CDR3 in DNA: TGTGCCAGCAGCCAAGTCAGCGGGCTGGGCTATGGCTACACCTTC.

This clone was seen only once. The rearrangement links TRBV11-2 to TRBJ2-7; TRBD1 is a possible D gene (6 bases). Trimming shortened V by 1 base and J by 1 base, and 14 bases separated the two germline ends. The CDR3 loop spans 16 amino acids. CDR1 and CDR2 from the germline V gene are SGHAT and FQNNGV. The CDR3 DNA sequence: TGTGCCAGCAGCTTAGGTTTGGGGACACTATCCTACGAGCAGTACTTC. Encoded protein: CASSLGLGTLSYEQYF.

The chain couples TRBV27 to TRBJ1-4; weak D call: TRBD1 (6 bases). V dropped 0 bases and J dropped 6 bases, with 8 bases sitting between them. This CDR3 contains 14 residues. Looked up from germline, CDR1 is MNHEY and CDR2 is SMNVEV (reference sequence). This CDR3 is CASSLSNRDEKLFF. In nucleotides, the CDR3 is TGTGCCAGCAGTTTATCGAACAGGGATGAAAAACTGTTTTTT. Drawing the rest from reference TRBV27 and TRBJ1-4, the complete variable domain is EAQVTQNPRYLITVTGKKLTVTCSQNMNHEYMSWYRQDPGLGLRQIYYSMNVEVTDKGDVPEGYKVSRKEKRNFPLILESPSPNQTSLYFCASSLSNRDEKLFFGSGTQLSVL.

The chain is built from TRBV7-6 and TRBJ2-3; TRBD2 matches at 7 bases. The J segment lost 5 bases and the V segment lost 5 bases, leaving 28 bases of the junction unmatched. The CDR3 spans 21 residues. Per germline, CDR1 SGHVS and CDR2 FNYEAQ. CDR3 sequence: CASSPRTDSMREKGVRDTQYF. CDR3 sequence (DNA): TGTGCCAGCAGCCCTCGGACCGACAGCATGCGGGAGAAGGGTGTGAGAGATACGCAGTATTTT.

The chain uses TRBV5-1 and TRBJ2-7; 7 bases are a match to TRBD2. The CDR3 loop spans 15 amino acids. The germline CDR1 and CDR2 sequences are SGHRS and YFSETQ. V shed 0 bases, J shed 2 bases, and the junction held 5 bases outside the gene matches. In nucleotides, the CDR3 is TGCGCCAGCAGCTTGGCTAGCGGTAGAGCCTACGAGCAGTACTTC. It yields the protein CASSLASGRAYEQYF.

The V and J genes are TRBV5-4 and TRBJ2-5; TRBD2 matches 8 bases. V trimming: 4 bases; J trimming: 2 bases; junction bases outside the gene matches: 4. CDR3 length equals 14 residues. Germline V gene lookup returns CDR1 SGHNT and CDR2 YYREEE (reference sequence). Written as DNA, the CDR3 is TGTGCCAGCAGCCCACCGGGGGGGCAAGAGACCCAGTACTTC. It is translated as CASSPPGGQETQYF.

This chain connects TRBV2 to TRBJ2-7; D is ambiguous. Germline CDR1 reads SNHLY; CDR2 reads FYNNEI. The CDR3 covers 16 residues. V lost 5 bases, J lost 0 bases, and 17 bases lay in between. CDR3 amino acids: CASSITPTDLSYEQYF. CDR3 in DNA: TGTGCCAGCAGTATAACACCGACCGATCTCTCCTACGAGCAGTACTTC.